This T cell receptor (beta chain) was documented in a study of shared clonotypes between healthy human individuals. Points on this clone: The target antigen is unknown.

The donor population consisted of healthy HIV-negative adults with no recent acute infections or vaccinations. General study points: Few donors limited the genetic and exposure-history diversity represented.

Germline loops: CDR1 KGHSH, CDR2 LQKENI. This CDR3 has 15 residues. V dropped 6 bases and J dropped 2; count of bases not matched to a gene: 6. How the authors handled the data: Quality scores were absent from the junction-only immunoSEQ sequences, so filtering differed. The protocol was immunoSEQ multiplex PCR, while the TCRdb copy is restricted to in-frame clones and leaves out a portion. V, J and clone size are taken as reported in that table, and D and trimming were inferred from the DNA itself. The data contain a few million clones, approximately 94% of them singletons. The TCR originated in a man aged 18 to 29 in good health. The chain has TRBV18 and TRBJ1-5; TRBD1 agrees at 8 bases. Input material: naive CD4+ T cells sorted from blood. Specified subset: CD45RA+ positively selected. For the CDR3, the DNA is TGTGCCAGCTCCCAATCGACAGGGGGCAATCAGCCCCAGCATTTT. Its protein product is CASSQSTGGNQPQHF.